These 31 T cell receptor beta chains came from one sample sequenced in a study of T cell responses to AZD1222 COVID-19 vaccine. Measured with immunoSEQ multiplex PCR; TCRdb has only the in-frame clones, and not every one. The repertoire includes about 110,000 clones, around nine tenths of them detected once, and roughly a sixth sits in the top ten. The sample here was peripheral blood, taken on day 0 of AZD1222 vaccination. These TCRs come from an adult in good health.

The chain joins TRBV2 to TRBJ1-2; 7 bases line up with TRBD1. V lost 8 bases to trimming and J lost 3 bases; unmatched junction nucleotides: 9. CDR1 is SNHLY and CDR2 is FYNNEI in the germline V gene. This CDR3 comprises 14 residues. CDR3 residues: CASPKRQGDYGYTF. The CDR3 coding sequence is TGTGCCAGCCCTAAACGACAGGGTGACTATGGCTACACCTTC.

This chain joins TRBV28 and TRBJ2-5, with TRBD2 as a possible D gene (5 bases). CDR1 and CDR2 from the germline V gene are MDHEN and SYDVKM. This CDR3 spans 14 amino acids. V dropped 6 bases and J dropped 4 bases, with 15 bases sitting between them. CDR3 amino acids: CASRGSPLAETQYF. The CDR3 DNA is TGTGCCAGCAGAGGAAGTCCGCTAGCAGAGACCCAGTACTTC. The complete variable domain, with remaining parts taken from reference TRBV28 and TRBJ2-5, reads DVKVTQSSRYLVKRTGEKVFLECVQDMDHENMFWYRQDPGLGLRLIYFSYDVKMKEKGDIPEGYSVSREKKERFSLILESASTNQTSMYLCASRGSPLAETQYFGPGTRLLVL.

The chain recombines TRBV30 with TRBJ2-1; TRBD1 aligns across 7 bases. The V gene's germline CDR1 is GTSNPN and CDR2 SVGIG (reference sequence). Trimming removed 4 bases from V and 6 bases from J; junction bases left unmatched: 3. CDR3 length: 12 residues. CDR3 sequence (DNA): TGTGCCTGGACTGACAGGGCCAATGAGCAGTTCTTC. The encoded protein is CAWTDRANEQFF.

The chain links TRBV7-8 to TRBJ2-1; D remains ambiguous. The V and J ends lost 5 bases and 0 bases respectively, with 20 bases between them. Germline V gives CDR1 SGHVS, CDR2 FQNEAQ. The CDR3 runs to 18 residues. Here the CDR3 DNA reads TGTGCCAGCAGCCGTCCAGATCAAGCGACCCACTCCTACAATGAGCAGTTCTTC. Translating gives CASSRPDQATHSYNEQFF.

This chain connects TRBV6-5 to TRBJ1-1; TRBD1 aligns across 7 bases. The CDR3 is 13 residues long. After removal of 5 bases from V and 4 bases from J, the junction contained 4 bases not matched to a gene. Germline loops: CDR1 MNHEY, CDR2 SVGAGI. Here the CDR3 DNA reads TGTGCCAGCAGTAAGGGGACAGCCACTGAAGCTTTCTTT. This codes for CASSKGTATEAFF.

V gene TRBV7-9 combines with J gene TRBJ1-1, with D tentatively TRBD1 (6 bases). The germline gives CDR1 SEHNR, CDR2 FQNEAQ (reference sequence). This CDR3 is built from 14 residues. Trimming removed 1 base from V and 6 bases from J, with 12 bases in between. CDR3 loop: CASSLGGPESEAFF. CDR3 nucleotide sequence: TGTGCCAGCAGCTTAGGGGGGCCTGAATCTGAAGCTTTCTTT.

The chain combines TRBV2 with TRBJ2-2; 10 bases fit TRBD2. Per the germline V gene, CDR1 is SNHLY and CDR2 is FYNNEI. This CDR3 region has 16 residues. The trim removed 3 bases at V and 6 bases at J, leaving 7 bases unmatched. The CDR3 region has the DNA TGTGCCAGCAGTGAGTCTAGCGGGAGTTTCGCCGGGGAGCTGTTTTTT. Translation gives CASSESSGSFAGELFF.

The chain is built from TRBV7-6 and TRBJ1-5; TRBD1 matches at 7 bases. J was trimmed by 9 bases and V by 1 base; bases with no gene match: 6. Germline CDR1 reads SGHVS; CDR2 reads FNYEAQ. The length of the CDR3 is 14 residues. CDR3 protein: CASSLGQGGTPQHF. Written as DNA, the CDR3 is TGTGCCAGCAGCTTAGGACAGGGAGGAACGCCCCAGCATTTT.

This sequence joins TRBV18 and TRBJ1-4; 10 bases align to TRBD1. The V and J ends lost 4 bases and 7 bases, in that order; junction bases with no gene match: 6. Looked up from germline, CDR1 is KGHSH and CDR2 is LQKENI. CDR3 length equals 15 residues. The CDR3 reads CASSRRTGGAEKLFF. The DNA of the CDR3 is TGTGCCAGCTCACGGAGGACAGGGGGAGCTGAAAAACTGTTTTTT. The full variable domain, in which reference TRBV18 and TRBJ1-4 provide the parts outside the CDR3, is NAGVMQNPRHLVRRRGQEARLRCSPMKGHSHVYWYRQLPEEGLKFMVYLQKENIIDESGMPKERFSAEFPKEGPSILRIQQVVRGDSAAYFCASSRRTGGAEKLFFGSGTQLSVL.

The chain employs TRBV28 and TRBJ1-6; TRBD1 might be the D (6 bases). Germline values: CDR1 MDHEN, CDR2 SYDVKM. The CDR3 sequence is 13 residues long. Trimming pared 9 bases from V and 8 bases from J, leaving 14 bases between. The CDR3 sequence: CASYRDGYSPLHF. The CDR3 DNA reads TGTGCCAGTTACAGGGACGGGTATTCACCCCTCCACTTT. The full variable domain, with the rest looked up from reference TRBV28 and TRBJ1-6, is DVKVTQSSRYLVKRTGEKVFLECVQDMDHENMFWYRQDPGLGLRLIYFSYDVKMKEKGDIPEGYSVSREKKERFSLILESASTNQTSMYLCASYRDGYSPLHFGNGTRLTVT.

The chain recombines TRBV5-1 with TRBJ1-2, with 8 bases lining up with TRBD1. CDR3 size: 14 residues. The germline V gene encodes CDR1 SGHRS and CDR2 YFSETQ. With V trimmed by 5 bases and J by 0 bases, 3 bases remained unmatched. The CDR3 DNA follows: TGCGCCAGCAGAGAGGACAGGGCTAACTATGGCTACACCTTC. Its protein is CASREDRANYGYTF.

The rearrangement links TRBV7-9 to TRBJ2-2; D remains unclear. CDR1 is SEHNR and CDR2 is FQNEAQ in the germline V gene (reference sequence). This CDR3 spans 14 amino acids. Trimming shortened V by 1 base and J by 2 bases, and 5 bases separated the two germline ends. CDR3 residues: CASSLEVNTGELFF. CDR3 in DNA: TGTGCCAGCAGCTTAGAGGTTAACACCGGGGAGCTGTTTTTT.

CDR3 amino acids: CASSDTGISTDTQYF. CDR3 coding DNA: TGTGCCAGCAGTGATACGGGCATAAGCACAGATACGCAGTATTTT. The rearrangement joins TRBV9 to TRBJ2-3; D remains ambiguous. The germline gives CDR1 SGDLS, CDR2 YYNGEE. This CDR3 spans 15 amino acids. The germline V and J ends were trimmed by 5 bases and 0 bases, with 13 bases remaining between them.

The chain links TRBV6-2 or TRBV6-3 to TRBJ2-1; D not resolved. V was pared by 5 bases and J by 8 bases, with 7 bases between. Germline V gene sequence: CDR1 MNHEY, CDR2 SVGEGT. CDR3 size: 11 residues. The CDR3 protein is CASSRIDEQFF. The CDR3 DNA reads as TGTGCCAGCAGTCGAATCGATGAGCAGTTCTTC.

V usage is TRBV7-9 and J usage is TRBJ2-3; 9 nucleotides line up with TRBD1. The J segment lost 2 bases and the V segment lost 2 bases, leaving 8 bases of the junction unmatched. There are 17 residues in the CDR3. The germline CDR1 and CDR2 sequences are SEHNR and FQNEAQ (reference sequence). This chain's CDR3 is CASSLMRQGGFTDTQYF. The CDR3 DNA reads as TGTGCCAGCAGCTTAATGAGACAGGGGGGTTTCACAGATACGCAGTATTTT.

V usage is TRBV7-7 and J usage is TRBJ2-3; no definite D call. The V and J ends lost 0 bases and 4 bases respectively, with 8 bases between them. CDR1 is SSHAT, CDR2 FNYEAQ, per germline (reference sequence). The CDR3 consists of 14 residues. The CDR3 region has the DNA TGTGCCAGCAGCTTAGCGGGAAGTTCAGATACGCAGTATTTT. Protein: CASSLAGSSDTQYF.

The chain has TRBV3-1 (or the pseudogene TRBV3-2) and TRBJ2-2, with a weak D call TRBD2 (6 bases). Germline V gene sequence: CDR1 LGHDT, CDR2 YNNKEL (reference sequence). Trimming stripped 1 base from V and 4 bases from J, with 16 bases between. The CDR3 runs to 17 residues. CDR3 coding DNA: TGTGCCAGCAGCCAAGCGCCGGGACTTCCTAGCACCGGGGAGCTGTTTTTT. Residues: CASSQAPGLPSTGELFF.

This chain joins TRBV15 and TRBJ2-3; a possible D gene is TRBD1 (6 bases). Germline lookup yields CDR1 LNHNV and CDR2 YYDKDF (reference sequence). V lost 1 base and J 5 bases, leaving 16 bases between the germline ends. This CDR3 region has 16 residues. DNA of the CDR3: TGTGCCACCAGCAGAGTTTCGGGGAGCAGGGGAGATACGCAGTATTTT. Amino acid sequence: CATSRVSGSRGDTQYF.

V usage is TRBV6-8 and J usage is TRBJ1-1; TRBD1 matches 7 bases. V was pared by 0 bases and J by 1 base, with 5 bases of the junction left unmatched. The CDR3 has 16 amino acids. CDR1 is MNHGY, CDR2 SAAAGT, per germline. The CDR3 coding sequence is TGTGCCAGCAGTTACTCAGGGGCAGGGGGGAACACTGAAGCTTTCTTT. It specifies CASSYSGAGGNTEAFF.

This chain links TRBV6-1 with TRBJ2-1; 15 bases agree with TRBD2. J lost 4 bases, V lost 4 bases, and 2 bases had no gene match. Germline lookup yields CDR1 MNHNS and CDR2 SASEGT. The CDR3 has 16 amino acids. As DNA, the CDR3 is TGTGCCAGCAGTGTTGGGACTAGCGGGAGGTACAATGAGCAGTTCTTC. Translating it yields CASSVGTSGRYNEQFF.

CDR3: CSIPAGGTHEQFF. CDR3 coding DNA: TGCAGCATCCCAGCGGGAGGGACCCATGAGCAGTTCTTC. The V gene is TRBV29-1, the J gene TRBJ2-1; 10 bases map to TRBD2. The CDR3 totals 13 residues. V gave up 8 bases and J gave up 8 bases; unmatched junction bases: 9. Germline assignment: CDR1 SQVTM and CDR2 ANQGSEA.

This chain joins TRBV10-3 and TRBJ2-7; perhaps TRBD2 as D (6 bases). Germline CDR1 is ENHRY and CDR2 is SYGVKD. Trimming removed 5 bases at V and 7 bases at J, with 12 bases between. The CDR3 spans 12 residues. Written as DNA, the CDR3 is TGTGCCATCAGTAACACCGGAGGGGAGCAGTACGTC. As protein: CAISNTGGEQYV.

J is TRBJ2-7 and V is TRBV12-3 or TRBV12-4; D is perhaps TRBD2 (5 bases). Deletions cut 0 bases from V and 6 bases from J, with 9 bases between. There are 13 residues in the CDR3. CDR3 in amino acids: CASSLALRGEQYV. In DNA, the CDR3 is TGTGCCAGCAGTTTAGCGCTACGGGGCGAGCAGTACGTC.

The V call is TRBV19, the J call TRBJ1-5; the D gene is possibly TRBD1 (5 bases). V was trimmed by 4 bases and J by 6 bases, leaving 13 bases between them. The CDR3 consists of 14 residues. Looked up from germline, CDR1 is LNHDA and CDR2 is SQIVND (reference sequence). Here the CDR3 reads CASSTSLGGQPQHF. In DNA form, the CDR3 reads TGTGCCAGTAGTACCTCGTTGGGGGGTCAGCCCCAGCATTTT.

This chain uses TRBV18 with TRBJ1-3, with D possibly TRBD1 on 6 matching bases. The CDR3 is 16 residues long. Germline V lookup: CDR1 KGHSH, CDR2 LQKENI. Trimming left V 3 bases short and J 4 bases short, with 16 bases between. DNA of the CDR3: TGTGCCAGCTCACCCCTACCTACAGGGTCCGGAAACACCATATATTTT. Translating it yields CASSPLPTGSGNTIYF. Based on the CDR3 plus reference TRBV18 and TRBJ1-3, the full variable domain is NAGVMQNPRHLVRRRGQEARLRCSPMKGHSHVYWYRQLPEEGLKFMVYLQKENIIDESGMPKERFSAEFPKEGPSILRIQQVVRGDSAAYFCASSPLPTGSGNTIYFGEGSWLTVV.

J is TRBJ2-1 and V is TRBV4-2; TRBD2 aligns across 10 bases. Trimming cost V 0 bases and J 4 bases; bases outside gene matches: 3. CDR1 is LGHNA and CDR2 is YNFKEQ in the germline V gene. This CDR3 region has 16 residues. The CDR3 loop is CASSQEGTSAYNEQFF. DNA of the CDR3: TGTGCCAGCAGCCAAGAAGGGACTAGCGCTTACAATGAGCAGTTCTTC.

The chain joins TRBV7-2 to TRBJ2-3; D possibly corresponds to TRBD2 (6 bases). This CDR3 has 12 residues. Trimming left V 3 bases short and J 9 bases short, with 10 bases between. Per the germline V gene, CDR1 is SGHTA and CDR2 is FQGNSA. In DNA, the CDR3 is TGTGCCAGCAGCTTTACCCGGGGGACGCAGTATTTT. This codes for CASSFTRGTQYF.

The rearrangement joins TRBV7-8 to TRBJ1-1; possible D gene TRBD1, 5 bases. V was shortened by 2 bases and J by 2 bases, with 9 bases between the two germline ends. The germline gives CDR1 SGHVS, CDR2 FQNEAQ. The CDR3 loop spans 14 amino acids. The CDR3 region is CASSLPGRNTEAFF. The CDR3 coding sequence is TGTGCCAGCAGCTTACCGGGACGCAACACTGAAGCTTTCTTT.

The gene calls are TRBV29-1 and TRBJ2-2; D unresolved. The germline gives CDR1 SQVTM, CDR2 ANQGSEA. CDR3 length equals 12 residues. V was cut by 6 bases and J by 4 bases, with 9 bases left in between. The CDR3 bases are TGCAGCGTAGGGTGGGGCACCGGGGAGCTGTTTTTT. Its protein is CSVGWGTGELFF.

This clone was recorded once. The chain uses TRBV11-3 and TRBJ2-7, with D possibly being TRBD2 (6 bases). Per the germline V gene, CDR1 is SGHNT and CDR2 is YENEEA. The V and J ends lost 2 bases and 3 bases respectively, with 8 bases between them. This CDR3 has 13 amino acids. The CDR3 region has the DNA TGTGCCAGCAGCTTACGGACTAACTACGAGCAGTACGTC. Amino acid sequence: CASSLRTNYEQYV.

The rearrangement joins TRBV28 to TRBJ1-2; D remains ambiguous. This CDR3 is 16 amino acids long. V lost 5 bases and J 3 bases, leaving 19 bases between the germline ends. CDR1 is MDHEN and CDR2 is SYDVKM in the germline V gene. The CDR3 DNA reads TGTGCCAGCAGTCCCCCGTGGGAGGGTAGGGACTATGGCTACACCTTC. Its protein product is CASSPPWEGRDYGYTF.